One and the same sample provided the 26 T cell receptor beta chains below, sequenced in a study of blood T cell repertoires in COVID-19. Repertoires were generated with immunoSEQ multiplex PCR, while TCRdb's copy carries only in-frame clones and drops some. The sample has 200,000 to 250,000 clones, roughly 90% seen once. What was sequenced was PBMCs or T cells enriched from blood (not recorded which). All receptors come from a man aged 25-45 years who had been exposed to COVID-19.

This chain uses TRBV10-3 with TRBJ1-2; 9 bases agree with TRBD1. Germline V gene data show CDR1 as ENHRY and CDR2 as SYGVKD. The trim removed 8 bases at V and 5 bases at J, leaving 15 bases unmatched. This CDR3 region has 16 residues. The CDR3 nucleotides read TGTGCCATCGCGGGGGGTCCCCGGGACAGGGAATATGGCTACACCTTC. Translated, it gives CAIAGGPRDREYGYTF.

This sequence joins TRBV19 and TRBJ1-5; D remains unclear. The V and J ends lost 0 bases and 3 bases respectively, with 6 bases between them. The CDR3 extends over 14 amino acids. Germline V gene sequence: CDR1 LNHDA, CDR2 SQIVND (reference sequence). The CDR3 is CASSIDWPNQPQHF. CDR3 coding DNA: TGTGCCAGTAGTATAGATTGGCCCAATCAGCCCCAGCATTTT. Supplemented by reference TRBV19 and TRBJ1-5, the full variable domain reads DGGITQSPKYLFRKEGQNVTLSCEQNLNHDAMYWYRQDPGQGLRLIYYSQIVNDFQKGDIAEGYSVSREKKESFPLTVTSAQKNPTAFYLCASSIDWPNQPQHFGDGTRLSIL.

This chain connects TRBV25-1 to TRBJ1-2; TRBD1 is a possible D gene (6 bases). Germline V CDR1 and CDR2: MGHDK, SYGVNS. CDR3 length equals 14 residues. V dropped 4 bases and J dropped 7 bases, with 16 bases sitting between them. In DNA, the CDR3 is TGTGCCAGCAGTGCAGGGGACCGGGCGCTTGGCTACACCTTC. Its translation: CASSAGDRALGYTF.

V gene TRBV4-2 combines with J gene TRBJ2-1, with 11 bases identical to TRBD2. The trim removed 4 bases at V and 7 bases at J, leaving 6 bases unmatched. Germline loops: CDR1 LGHNA, CDR2 YNFKEQ. CDR3 size: 15 residues. The CDR3 nucleotides read TGTGCCAGCAGCCTCAGACTAGCGGGGTTTAATGAGCAGTTCTTC. Amino acids: CASSLRLAGFNEQFF.

The chain carries TRBV19 and TRBJ1-1, with D hard to call. Trimming pared 5 bases from V and 0 bases from J, leaving 10 bases between. From germline, CDR1 is LNHDA and CDR2 SQIVND (reference sequence). The CDR3 sequence is 14 residues long. The CDR3 is CASSGSRLNTEAFF. The DNA for the CDR3 is TGTGCCAGTAGTGGGAGCCGGCTGAACACTGAAGCTTTCTTT.

The V gene is TRBV18, the J gene TRBJ2-2; 16 nucleotides line up with TRBD2. V was clipped by 2 bases and J by 3 bases; unmatched bases: 15. This CDR3 is 22 amino acids long. From germline, CDR1 is KGHSH and CDR2 LQKENI. The CDR3 DNA reads TGTGCCAGCTCACCAAATCATCTACCGGGACTAGCGGGGGGGCCAGACACCGGGGAGCTGTTTTTT. Its translation is CASSPNHLPGLAGGPDTGELFF.

This sequence joins TRBV11-2 and TRBJ1-6; the D gene is possibly TRBD1 (5 bases). The CDR3 contains 13 residues. Germline-derived CDR1 and CDR2 are SGHAT and FQNNGV. V was cut by 5 bases and J by 6 bases, with 8 bases left in between. The DNA of the CDR3 is TGTGCCAGCAGCGTTGACAGTAATTCACCCCTCCACTTT. Translated, it gives CASSVDSNSPLHF.

The rearrangement uses TRBV10-1 and TRBJ1-1, with D possibly matching TRBD1 (5 bases). The CDR3 covers 12 residues. V was cut by 4 bases and J by 7 bases, with 10 bases left in between. CDR1 is WNHNN, CDR2 SYGVQD, per germline (reference sequence). The CDR3 coding sequence is TGCGCCAGCAGTGGGACAAACGGTGAAGCTTTCTTT. This translates into CASSGTNGEAFF.

This clone turned up a few times. The chain links TRBV27 to TRBJ1-2; tentatively, D is TRBD1 (6 bases). V lost 5 bases and J lost 4, with 14 bases in between. Germline V gene lookup returns CDR1 MNHEY and CDR2 SMNVEV (reference sequence). The CDR3 consists of 14 residues. CDR3: CASSPRGASYGYTF. The CDR3 DNA sequence: TGTGCCAGCAGTCCGCGGGGGGCTTCCTATGGCTACACCTTC.

V gene TRBV7-8 combines with J gene TRBJ2-7; weak D call: TRBD1 (6 bases). The germline gives CDR1 SGHVS, CDR2 FQNEAQ. The CDR3 sequence is 14 residues long. Between the trimmed V and J ends, which lost 1 base and 3 bases, there was a span of 10 bases. CDR3 sequence reads: CASSLGGTFYEQYF. The CDR3 DNA sequence: TGTGCCAGCAGCTTAGGGGGGACATTCTACGAGCAGTACTTC.

This clone was counted a few times. V and J are TRBV6-5 and TRBJ2-1; TRBD2 might be the D (5 bases). The germline CDR1 and CDR2 sequences are MNHEY and SVGAGI. There are 14 residues in the CDR3. Trimming removed 2 bases from V and 8 bases from J, with 13 bases in between. The CDR3 is CASSYGSAADEQFF. The CDR3 region has the DNA TGTGCCAGCAGTTACGGTTCAGCGGCCGATGAGCAGTTCTTC.

As for this clone: One junction end disagrees with the germline gene, perhaps due to a read error. The chain's CDR3 is CASSLAGAPEPYNEQFF. CDR3 coding DNA: TGTGCCAGCAGCCTAGCGGGGGCCCCCGAACCCTACAATGAGCAGTTCTTC. The chain links TRBV7-9 to TRBJ2-1, with 10 positions matching TRBD2. Germline V lookup: CDR1 SEHNR, CDR2 FQNEAQ (reference sequence). This CDR3 spans 17 amino acids.

The genes are TRBV27 and TRBJ1-5; D might be TRBD1 (5 bases). The CDR3 length is 16 residues. Per germline, CDR1 MNHEY and CDR2 SMNVEV (reference sequence). Trimming took off 2 bases at V and 4 bases at J, with 15 bases between the two ends. Here the CDR3 reads CASSLRWGRINQPQHF. CDR3 in DNA: TGTGCCAGCAGTTTACGGTGGGGCAGGATTAATCAGCCCCAGCATTTT.

V and J are TRBV5-1 and TRBJ1-2; 10 bases align to TRBD1. CDR1 and CDR2 (germline): SGHRS, YFSETQ. The junction had 9 bases not matched to a gene; V was cut back by 5 bases and J by 8 bases. The CDR3 spans 14 residues. CDR3 residues: CASRTGTGALGYTF. The DNA of the CDR3 is TGCGCCAGCAGGACCGGGACAGGGGCCTTGGGCTACACCTTC.

V is TRBV6-2 or TRBV6-3 and J is TRBJ2-7; perhaps TRBD1 as D (6 bases). CDR1 is MNHEY and CDR2 is SVGEGT in the germline V gene. Trimming stripped 3 bases from V and 4 bases from J, with 10 bases between. The CDR3 contains 13 residues. The CDR3 reads CASSYGGVYEQYF. CDR3 bases: TGTGCCAGCAGTTATGGGGGCGTTTACGAGCAGTACTTC.

The chain carries TRBV7-9 and TRBJ2-2; 7 bases match TRBD1. V lost 5 bases to trimming and J lost 2 bases; unmatched junction nucleotides: 5. Germline V gene sequence: CDR1 SEHNR, CDR2 FQNEAQ (reference sequence). The CDR3 contains 15 residues. CDR3 residues: CASSRRDSNTGELFF. The CDR3 DNA sequence: TGTGCCAGCAGCCGTCGGGACAGCAACACCGGGGAGCTGTTTTTT.

The chain employs TRBV7-3 and TRBJ1-6; a possible D gene is TRBD1 (6 bases). Trimming removed 4 bases from V and 7 bases from J, with 11 bases in between. CDR3 length equals 14 residues. The germline CDR1 and CDR2 sequences are SGHTA and FQGTGA. In DNA form, the CDR3 reads TGTGCCAGCAGCTCCTCAGGGGCCAATTCACCCCTCCACTTT. Protein: CASSSSGANSPLHF.

The chain combines TRBV5-4 with TRBJ2-5; D gene uncertain. Trimming removed 4 bases at V and 5 bases at J, with 15 bases between. The CDR3 has 14 residues. The V gene's germline CDR1 is SGHNT and CDR2 YYREEE (reference sequence). For the CDR3, the DNA is TGTGCCAGCAGCCAGATATGGGTCGGGGAGACCCAGTACTTC. Protein sequence: CASSQIWVGETQYF.

This sequence joins TRBV7-9 and TRBJ2-1, with 8 bases lining up with TRBD1. This CDR3 contains 16 residues. Looked up from germline, CDR1 is SEHNR and CDR2 is FQNEAQ (reference sequence). With 3 bases clipped from V and 0 bases from J, the junction kept 4 bases outside the gene matches. The CDR3 loop is CASSLWTGSSYNEQFF. For the CDR3, the DNA is TGTGCCAGCAGCTTGTGGACAGGGAGCTCCTACAATGAGCAGTTCTTC.

This clone was picked up one time. The rearrangement uses TRBV7-3 and TRBJ2-2; no clear D gene. The CDR3 length is 14 residues. Trimming removed 5 bases from V and 0 bases from J, with 7 bases in between. Germline V gene data show CDR1 as SGHTA and CDR2 as FQGTGA. The CDR3: CASSPPSNTGELFF. The CDR3 coding sequence is TGTGCCAGCAGCCCCCCCTCGAACACCGGGGAGCTGTTTTTT.

This clone was detected a few times. The V and J genes are TRBV29-1 and TRBJ2-5, with 9 bases lining up with TRBD1. CDR1 is SQVTM, CDR2 ANQGSEA, per germline. The junction had 9 bases not matched to a gene; V was cut back by 0 bases and J by 4 bases. CDR3 length: 16 residues. CDR3 region: CSVEELFGTGRETQYF. The CDR3 DNA sequence: TGCAGCGTTGAAGAATTATTCGGGACAGGGCGAGAGACCCAGTACTTC.

This clone was observed a single time. CDR3 in DNA: TGCGCCAGCAGCTCCAGTAATAGCGACGGCGGGGAGCTGTTTTTT. This gives the protein CASSSSNSDGGELFF. This chain links TRBV5-1 with TRBJ2-2, with D perhaps TRBD2 (5 bases). From germline, CDR1 is SGHRS and CDR2 YFSETQ. The CDR3 has 15 amino acids. The V end was cut by 3 bases, the J end by 7 bases, with 16 bases between.

This clone was picked up one time. The chain uses TRBV19 and TRBJ2-3; 12 nucleotides align to TRBD2. Germline V lookup: CDR1 LNHDA, CDR2 SQIVND (reference sequence). This CDR3 region has 19 residues. The J segment lost 2 bases and the V segment lost 6 bases, leaving 15 bases of the junction unmatched. CDR3 loop: CASSKIIWTSGELTDTQYF. The DNA for the CDR3 is TGTGCCAGTAGCAAAATCATATGGACTAGCGGGGAGCTCACAGATACGCAGTATTTT.

The chain employs TRBV9 and TRBJ2-5; no definite D call. This CDR3 contains 15 residues. V gave up 4 bases and J gave up 4 bases, with 17 bases separating them. The germline V gene has CDR1 SGDLS and CDR2 YYNGEE. The CDR3 reads CASSPTASTGETQYF. In nucleotides, the CDR3 is TGTGCCAGCAGCCCGACCGCCAGTACGGGAGAGACCCAGTACTTC.

The V and J genes are TRBV6-5 and TRBJ1-1; TRBD1 matches at 8 bases. Per the germline V gene, CDR1 is MNHEY and CDR2 is SVGAGI. This CDR3 is 14 amino acids long. The V and J ends lost 8 bases and 4 bases, in that order; junction bases with no gene match: 9. CDR3: CASSLATGGTEAFF. In nucleotides, the CDR3 is TGTGCCAGCTCCCTTGCCACAGGGGGCACTGAAGCTTTCTTT.

The CDR3 region is CASSPRLGGGGDRETQYF. In nucleotides, the CDR3 is TGCGCCAGCAGCCCCCGGTTGGGGGGCGGGGGGGACCGGGAGACCCAGTACTTC. The chain uses TRBV5-1 and TRBJ2-5; 9 positions agree with TRBD2. Trimming at V came to 4 bases and at J to 5 bases, leaving 18 bases not matched to a gene. The CDR3 has 18 residues. CDR1 is SGHRS, CDR2 YFSETQ, per germline.